This TCR beta chain appears in the sequencing data of a study of PD-1 blockade in classical Hodgkin lymphoma. Points from the study as a whole: No one has yet defined what causes the repertoire differences, which may be disease activity or prior therapy. By C4D1 there was a significant rise in CD4+ TCR diversity but not in CD8+ TCR diversity. Healthy donors reportedly exceeded newly diagnosed patients in baseline TCR diversity.

Data came from immunoSEQ multiplex PCR; TCRdb stores just in-frame clones and leaves some out. The profile shows around 13,000 clones, more than 65% of them singletons. The CDR3 runs 13 residues. CDR1 is GTSNPN and CDR2 is SVGIG in the germline V gene (reference sequence). V lost 3 bases and J lost 5, with 13 bases in between. Remarks on this clone: What it binds is unknown.

Exposure to brentuximab vedotin varied, and each patient had relapsed following autologous stem cell transplantation. The authors enriched CD8+ T cells from thawed PBMCs via magnetic negative selection. Classification of best responses gave complete response, partial response or progressive disease. The gene calls are TRBV30 and TRBJ1-1; tentatively, D is TRBD1 (5 bases). The sequence derives from a human donor with classical Hodgkin lymphoma. The material sequenced was CD8+ T cells from blood, taken at baseline. The DNA for the CDR3 is TGTGCCTGGAGGGAAACGGGGGGAACTGAAGCTTTCTTT. Protein product: CAWRETGGTEAFF.